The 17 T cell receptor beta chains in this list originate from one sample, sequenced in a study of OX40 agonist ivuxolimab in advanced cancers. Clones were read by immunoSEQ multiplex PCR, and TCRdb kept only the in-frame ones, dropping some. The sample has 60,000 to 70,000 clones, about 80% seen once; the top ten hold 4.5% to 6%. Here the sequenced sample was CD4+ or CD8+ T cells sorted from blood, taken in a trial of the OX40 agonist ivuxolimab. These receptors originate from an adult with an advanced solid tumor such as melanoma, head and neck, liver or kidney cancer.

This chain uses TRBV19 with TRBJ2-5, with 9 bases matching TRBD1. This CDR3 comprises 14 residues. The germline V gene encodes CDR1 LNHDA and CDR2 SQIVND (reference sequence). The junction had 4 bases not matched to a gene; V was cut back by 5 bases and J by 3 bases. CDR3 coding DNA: TGTGCCAGTAGTCCCTGGACAGGGGAAGAGACCCAGTACTTC. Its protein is CASSPWTGEETQYF.

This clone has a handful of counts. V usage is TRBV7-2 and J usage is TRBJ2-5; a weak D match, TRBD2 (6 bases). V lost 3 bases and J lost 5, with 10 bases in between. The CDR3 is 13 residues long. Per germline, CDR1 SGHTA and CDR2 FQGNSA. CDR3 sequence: CASSFRGGETQYF. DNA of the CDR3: TGTGCCAGCAGCTTTAGGGGAGGTGAGACCCAGTACTTC.

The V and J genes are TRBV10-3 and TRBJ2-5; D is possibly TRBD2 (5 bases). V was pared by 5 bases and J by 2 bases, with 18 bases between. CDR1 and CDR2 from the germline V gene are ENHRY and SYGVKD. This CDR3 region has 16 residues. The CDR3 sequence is CAISPGNVREQETQYF. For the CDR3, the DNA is TGTGCCATCAGTCCCGGGAATGTGAGGGAGCAAGAGACCCAGTACTTC.

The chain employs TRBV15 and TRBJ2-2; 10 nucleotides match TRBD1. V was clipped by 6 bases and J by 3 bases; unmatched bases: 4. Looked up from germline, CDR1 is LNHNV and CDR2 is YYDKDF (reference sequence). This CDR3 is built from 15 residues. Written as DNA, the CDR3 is TGTGCCACCAGTGCGACAGGGGGCCACACCGGGGAGCTGTTTTTT. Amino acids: CATSATGGHTGELFF.

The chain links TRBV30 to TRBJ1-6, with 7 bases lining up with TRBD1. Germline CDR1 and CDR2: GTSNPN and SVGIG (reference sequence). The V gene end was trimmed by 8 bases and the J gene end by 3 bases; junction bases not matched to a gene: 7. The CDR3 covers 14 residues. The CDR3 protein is CAGTGDIYNSPLHF. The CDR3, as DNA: TGTGCCGGCACAGGGGACATCTATAATTCACCCCTCCACTTT.

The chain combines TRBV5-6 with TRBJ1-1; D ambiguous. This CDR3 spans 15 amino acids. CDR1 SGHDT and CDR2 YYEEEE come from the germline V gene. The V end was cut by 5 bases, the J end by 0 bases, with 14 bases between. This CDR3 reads CASRPQALMNTEAFF. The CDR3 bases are TGTGCCAGCAGGCCACAAGCCCTTATGAACACTGAAGCTTTCTTT.

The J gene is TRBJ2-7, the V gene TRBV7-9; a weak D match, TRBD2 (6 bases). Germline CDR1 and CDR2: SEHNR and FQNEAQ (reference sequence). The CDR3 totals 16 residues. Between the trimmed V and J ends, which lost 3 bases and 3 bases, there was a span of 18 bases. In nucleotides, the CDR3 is TGTGCCAGCAGCTTCCTCGGGAGTCCTCAACTCTACGAGCAGTACTTC. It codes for CASSFLGSPQLYEQYF.

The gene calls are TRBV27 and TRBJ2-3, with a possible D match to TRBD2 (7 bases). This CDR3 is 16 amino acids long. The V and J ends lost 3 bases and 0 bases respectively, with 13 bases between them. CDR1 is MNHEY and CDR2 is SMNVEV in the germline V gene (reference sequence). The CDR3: CASSFSGTTSTDTQYF. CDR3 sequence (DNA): TGTGCCAGCAGTTTCAGCGGGACAACTAGCACAGATACGCAGTATTTT.

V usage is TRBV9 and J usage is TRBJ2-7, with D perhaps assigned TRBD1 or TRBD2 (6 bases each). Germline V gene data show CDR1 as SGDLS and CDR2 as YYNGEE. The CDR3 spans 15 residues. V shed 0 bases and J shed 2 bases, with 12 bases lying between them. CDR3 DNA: TGTGCCAGCAGCGTAGGTGGAGGGGGAGCCTACGAGCAGTACTTC. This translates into CASSVGGGGAYEQYF.

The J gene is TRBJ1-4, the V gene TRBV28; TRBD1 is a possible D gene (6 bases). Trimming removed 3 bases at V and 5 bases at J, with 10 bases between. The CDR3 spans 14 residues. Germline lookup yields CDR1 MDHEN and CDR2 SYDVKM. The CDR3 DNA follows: TGTGCCAGCAGTTTTGGGGGCGGAAATGAAAAACTGTTTTTT. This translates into CASSFGGGNEKLFF.

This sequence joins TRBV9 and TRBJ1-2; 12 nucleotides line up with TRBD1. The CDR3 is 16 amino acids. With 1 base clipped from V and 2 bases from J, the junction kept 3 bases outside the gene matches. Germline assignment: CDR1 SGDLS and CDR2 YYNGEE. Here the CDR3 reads CASSVLGTGGNYGYTF. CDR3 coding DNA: TGTGCCAGCAGCGTACTCGGGACAGGGGGCAACTATGGCTACACCTTC. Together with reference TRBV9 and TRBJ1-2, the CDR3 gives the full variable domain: DSGVTQTPKHLITATGQRVTLRCSPRSGDLSVYWYQQSLDQGLQFLIQYYNGEERAKGNILERFSAQQFPDLHSELNLSSLELGDSALYFCASSVLGTGGNYGYTFGSGTRLTVV.

CDR3 amino acids: CASTLRGGSTDTQYF. The CDR3 coding sequence is TGTGCCAGCACCCTACGGGGTGGAAGCACAGATACGCAGTATTTT. The chain has TRBV6-5 and TRBJ2-3; D perhaps matches TRBD2 (5 bases). V was pared by 7 bases and J by 0 bases, with 14 bases between. Germline CDR1 is MNHEY and CDR2 is SVGAGI. CDR3 length equals 15 residues.

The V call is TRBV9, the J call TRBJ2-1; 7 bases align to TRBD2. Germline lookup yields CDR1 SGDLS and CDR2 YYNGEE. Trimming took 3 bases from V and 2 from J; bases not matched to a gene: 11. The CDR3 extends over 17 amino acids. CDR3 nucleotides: TGTGCCAGCAGCGAGCCCGTGGTGGGAGGGCCCTACAATGAGCAGTTCTTC. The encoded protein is CASSEPVVGGPYNEQFF.

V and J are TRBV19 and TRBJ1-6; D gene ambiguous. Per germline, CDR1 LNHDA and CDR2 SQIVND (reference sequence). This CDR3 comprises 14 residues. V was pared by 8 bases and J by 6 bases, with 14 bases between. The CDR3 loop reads CASRGDRINSPLHF. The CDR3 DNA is TGTGCCAGTCGTGGAGATAGAATTAATTCACCCCTCCACTTT.

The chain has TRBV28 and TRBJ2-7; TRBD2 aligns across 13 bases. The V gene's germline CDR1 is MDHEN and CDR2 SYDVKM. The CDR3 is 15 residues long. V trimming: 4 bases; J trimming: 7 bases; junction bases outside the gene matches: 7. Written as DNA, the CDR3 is TGTGCCAGCAGTTCTGGACTAGCGGGAGTAAGAGAGCAGTACTTC. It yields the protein CASSSGLAGVREQYF. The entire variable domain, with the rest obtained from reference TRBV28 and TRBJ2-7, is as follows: DVKVTQSSRYLVKRTGEKVFLECVQDMDHENMFWYRQDPGLGLRLIYFSYDVKMKEKGDIPEGYSVSREKKERFSLILESASTNQTSMYLCASSSGLAGVREQYFGPGTRLTVT.

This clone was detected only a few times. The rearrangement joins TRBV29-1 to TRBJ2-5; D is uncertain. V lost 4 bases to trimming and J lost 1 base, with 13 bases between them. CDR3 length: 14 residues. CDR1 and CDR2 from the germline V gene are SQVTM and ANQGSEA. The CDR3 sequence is CSVVPLARQETQYF. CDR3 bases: TGCAGCGTTGTGCCATTGGCTCGCCAAGAGACCCAGTACTTC.

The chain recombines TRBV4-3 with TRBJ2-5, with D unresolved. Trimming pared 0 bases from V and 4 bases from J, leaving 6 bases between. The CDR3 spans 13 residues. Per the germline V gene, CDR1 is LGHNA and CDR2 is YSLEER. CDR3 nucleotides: TGCGCCAGCAGCCAAGAGGGTGGAGAGACCCAGTACTTC. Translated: CASSQEGGETQYF.